This TCR beta chain is from a study of shared clonotypes between healthy human individuals. Study-level information: Donors had three CD4 naive, three CD4 memory, two CD8 naive and one CD8 memory plate apiece. Study outcomes and limitations: Genetic and exposure-history diversity was limited by the small donor number.

Produced via immunoSEQ multiplex PCR; TCRdb's table is partial and in-frame only. The data show approximately 1.5 million clones, approximately 98.5% seen once. Note on this clone: Its antigen is currently unknown.

CDR1 SGDLS and CDR2 YYNGEE come from the germline V gene. The CDR3 is made up of 16 amino acids. The V gene lost 0 bases and the J gene lost 4 bases, with 13 bases spanning the gap. Donors were Caucasian adults residing in Nashville, Tennessee, USA. A CD45RA+ naive subset and a CD45RA-negative memory subset were split from CD4+ cells. The TCR sequence derives from a man younger than 40 in good health. The sequenced material came from naive CD4+ T cells sorted from blood. Described subset: CD45RA+ positively selected. V usage is TRBV9 and J usage is TRBJ2-2; no clear D. In DNA, the CDR3 is TGTGCCAGCAGCGTAGCCCCCTCGGGCAGCACCGGGGAGCTGTTTTTT. Amino acids: CASSVAPSGSTGELFF.